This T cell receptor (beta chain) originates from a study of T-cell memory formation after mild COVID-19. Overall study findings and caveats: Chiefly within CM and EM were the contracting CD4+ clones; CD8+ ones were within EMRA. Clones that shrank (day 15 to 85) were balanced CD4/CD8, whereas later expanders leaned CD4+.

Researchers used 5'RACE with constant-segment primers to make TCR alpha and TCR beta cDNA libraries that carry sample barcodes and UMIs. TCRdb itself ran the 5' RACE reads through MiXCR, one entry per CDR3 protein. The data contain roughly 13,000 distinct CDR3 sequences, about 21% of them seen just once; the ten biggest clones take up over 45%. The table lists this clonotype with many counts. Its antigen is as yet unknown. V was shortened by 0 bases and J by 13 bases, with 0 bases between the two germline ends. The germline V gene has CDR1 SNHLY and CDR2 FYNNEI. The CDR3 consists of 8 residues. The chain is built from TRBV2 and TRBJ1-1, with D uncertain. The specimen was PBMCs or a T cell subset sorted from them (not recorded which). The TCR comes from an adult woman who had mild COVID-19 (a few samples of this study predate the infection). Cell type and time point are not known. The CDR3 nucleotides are TGTGCCAGCAGTGAAGCTTTCTTT. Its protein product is CASSEAFF.